These 21 T cell receptor beta chains came from one sample sequenced in a study of identical twins. TCRdb passed the 5' RACE reads through MiXCR, listing each CDR3 protein once. This sample has fewer than 800,000 distinct CDR3 sequences, with roughly 6.6% found just once. These data also formed part of another study, on yellow fever vaccine responses in identical twins.

Material: PBMCs. These receptors originate from a young woman in good health.

This clonotype came up many times. V and J are TRBV6-2 or TRBV6-3 and TRBJ2-1; the D gene is possibly TRBD2 (5 bases). Germline V lookup: CDR1 MNHEY, CDR2 SVGEGT. V lost 3 bases and J lost 4, with 13 bases in between. The CDR3 has 15 residues. CDR3 in DNA: TGTGCCAGCAGTTATAGCCTAGCACAATACAATGAGCAGTTCTTC. It codes for CASSYSLAQYNEQFF.

This clonotype was counted between two and nine times. V and J are TRBV28 and TRBJ1-1; D ambiguous. In germline, CDR1 is MDHEN, CDR2 SYDVKM. The CDR3 spans 13 residues. V lost 10 bases and J 6 bases, leaving 18 bases between the germline ends. The CDR3 nucleotides are TGTGCCACCATTTCTAGGTCAACCGCTGAAGCTTTCTTT. This translates into CATISRSTAEAFF.

The chain joins TRBV7-8 to TRBJ2-2; D unresolved. This CDR3 contains 13 residues. The V end lost 9 bases, the J end lost 2 bases, and 10 bases lay between the germline ends. The V gene's germline CDR1 is SGHVS and CDR2 FQNEAQ. The CDR3 region has the DNA TGTGCCAGGGCTGGGCGAAACACCGGGGAGCTGTTTTTT. This codes for CARAGRNTGELFF.

This clonotype was recorded many times. This chain connects TRBV2 to TRBJ2-1; D gene unclear. V was clipped by 6 bases and J by 8 bases, with 14 bases between them. CDR3 length equals 13 residues. Germline V gene lookup returns CDR1 SNHLY and CDR2 FYNNEI. The CDR3 coding sequence is TGTGCCAGCAGGAAACCTACAAGCTATGAGCAGTTCTTC. It translates to CASRKPTSYEQFF.

This clonotype came up many times. CDR3 in DNA: TGCAGCGTTGGACGGGGTGGAGATACGCAGTATTTT. Translation gives CSVGRGGDTQYF. The chain links TRBV29-1 to TRBJ2-3; a possible D gene is TRBD2 (5 bases). Trimming removed 4 bases at V and 5 bases at J, with 10 bases between. There are 12 residues in the CDR3. Per the germline V gene, CDR1 is SQVTM and CDR2 is ANQGSEA.

This clonotype showed up just a few times. The genes are TRBV20-1 and TRBJ2-1; possible D gene TRBD1, 5 bases. The CDR3 consists of 14 residues. Trimming removed 5 bases at V and 9 bases at J, with 20 bases between. Germline assignment: CDR1 DFQATT and CDR2 SNEGSKA (reference sequence). DNA for the CDR3: TGCAGTGCTGGCCTGGGGCCAGCTTCTCCTGAGCAGTTCTTC. Amino acids: CSAGLGPASPEQFF.

Points on this clonotype: Germline is not matched at one junction end, which may reflect a read error. CDR3 nucleotides: TGTGCCACCAGCAGAGTCATTGAAGAGACCGAGTACTTC. Translated, it gives CATSRVIEETEYF. V and J are TRBV15 and TRBJ2-5; D is unresolved. This CDR3 comprises 13 residues. The germline CDR1 and CDR2 sequences are LNHNV and YYDKDF (reference sequence).

This clonotype was counted a few times. This CDR3 is CASSTGSGRKLTYEQYF. DNA of the CDR3: TGCGCCAGCAGCACTGGCAGCGGGAGAAAATTAACTTACGAGCAGTACTTC. This chain uses TRBV5-1 with TRBJ2-7; 8 bases line up with TRBD2. The V segment lost 4 bases and the J segment 4 bases; nucleotides outside the gene matches: 16. This CDR3 contains 17 residues. CDR1 is SGHRS, CDR2 YFSETQ, per germline. The variable domain in full, with the rest retrieved from reference TRBV5-1 and TRBJ2-7, is KAGVTQTPRYLIKTRGQQVTLSCSPISGHRSVSWYQQTPGQGLQFLFEYFSETQRNKGNFPGRFSGRQFSNSRSEMNVSTLELGDSALYLCASSTGSGRKLTYEQYFGPGTRLTVT.

This clonotype came up many times. The chain has TRBV20-1 and TRBJ2-7, with 8 bases identical to TRBD2. The CDR3 spans 15 residues. CDR1 DFQATT and CDR2 SNEGSKA come from the germline V gene (reference sequence). The V gene end was trimmed by 1 base and the J gene end by 4 bases; junction bases not matched to a gene: 9. The CDR3 DNA reads TGCAGTGCTAGAGCAGCCGGGACTAGGATTTACGAGCAGTACTTC. Its translation is CSARAAGTRIYEQYF.

This clonotype has at least ten counts. This chain uses TRBV28 with TRBJ2-7; the match to TRBD2 covers 11 bases. Per germline, CDR1 MDHEN and CDR2 SYDVKM. V lost 4 bases to trimming and J lost 4 bases; unmatched junction nucleotides: 9. The length of the CDR3 is 16 residues. Here the CDR3 reads CASSYGRLAGPYEQYF. CDR3 sequence (DNA): TGTGCCAGCAGTTATGGGAGACTAGCGGGACCTTACGAGCAGTACTTC.

This clonotype was seen more than once but under ten times. V and J are TRBV11-2 and TRBJ2-3, with D perhaps TRBD2 (5 bases). There are 14 residues in the CDR3. CDR1 SGHAT and CDR2 FQNNGV come from the germline V gene. Trimming took 9 bases from V and 1 from J, leaving 14 bases between them. The CDR3 sequence is CASMTGSGTDTQYF. Written as DNA, the CDR3 is TGTGCCAGTATGACGGGGAGTGGCACAGATACGCAGTATTTT.

In its sample, this clonotype was seen a few times. The chain has TRBV14 and TRBJ1-1; 7 positions match TRBD1. CDR3 length equals 15 residues. Germline CDR1 SGHDN, CDR2 FVKESK. Unmatched junction bases numbered 7, after V lost 4 bases and J lost 2 bases. CDR3: CASSPTGQINTEAFF. The CDR3 DNA is TGTGCCAGCAGCCCGACGGGACAGATTAACACTGAAGCTTTCTTT.

This chain links TRBV2 with TRBJ1-3, with D tentatively TRBD1 (6 bases). V lost 3 bases and J lost 4, with 13 bases in between. The CDR3 extends over 15 amino acids. The germline V gene has CDR1 SNHLY and CDR2 FYNNEI. CDR3 nucleotides: TGTGCCAGCAGTGAGGGGACACTCTCCGGAAACACCATATATTTT. As protein: CASSEGTLSGNTIYF.

At least ten counts were recorded for this clonotype. This chain connects TRBV20-1 to TRBJ2-3; TRBD1 is a possible D gene (6 bases). Germline V gene lookup returns CDR1 DFQATT and CDR2 SNEGSKA (reference sequence). The CDR3 consists of 12 residues. V was shortened by 6 bases and J by 4 bases, with 11 bases between the two germline ends. CDR3 in DNA: TGCAGTGCCGCAGGGGCGGCAGATACGCAGTATTTT. Protein product: CSAAGAADTQYF.

This clonotype has a handful of counts. The chain combines TRBV20-1 with TRBJ1-1; D possibly corresponds to TRBD1 (5 bases). This CDR3 has 14 amino acids. Germline V gives CDR1 DFQATT, CDR2 SNEGSKA (reference sequence). V lost 2 bases and J lost 0, with 10 bases in between. The CDR3 region is CSARFKGMNTEAFF. The DNA of the CDR3 is TGCAGTGCTAGATTCAAGGGGATGAACACTGAAGCTTTCTTT.

This clonotype was detected only a few times. V is TRBV28 and J is TRBJ2-7; TRBD2 might be the D (6 bases). Trimming left V 5 bases short and J 0 bases short, with 14 bases between. The CDR3 loop spans 15 amino acids. The V gene's germline CDR1 is MDHEN and CDR2 SYDVKM. CDR3 sequence (DNA): TGTGCCAGCAGTAAATGGGGGAGGACCTCCTACGAGCAGTACTTC. It translates to CASSKWGRTSYEQYF.

This clonotype was seen repeatedly, ten times or more. The V call is TRBV12-3 or TRBV12-4, the J call TRBJ1-2, with D hard to call. Trimming pared 1 base from V and 1 base from J, leaving 4 bases between. The CDR3 sequence is 13 residues long. DNA of the CDR3: TGTGCCAGCAGTTTAGACAGTAACTATGGCTACACCTTC. This gives the protein CASSLDSNYGYTF.

This clonotype was counted ten times or more. The CDR3 region is CASSESNGSGREGLEETQYF. The CDR3 DNA reads as TGTGCCAGCAGTGAATCAAATGGTAGCGGGAGGGAGGGGTTGGAAGAGACCCAGTACTTC. This chain connects TRBV25-1 to TRBJ2-5; TRBD2 agrees at 11 bases. The CDR3 is 20 residues long. Germline assignment: CDR1 MGHDK and CDR2 SYGVNS. The trim removed 1 base at V and 3 bases at J, leaving 16 bases unmatched. Supplemented by reference TRBV25-1 and TRBJ2-5, the full variable domain reads EADIYQTPRYLVIGTGKKITLECSQTMGHDKMYWYQQDPGMELHLIHYSYGVNSTEKGDLSSESTVSRIRTEHFPLTLESARPSHTSQYLCASSESNGSGREGLEETQYFGPGTRLLVL.

In this sample, this clonotype turned up a few times. The genes are TRBV12-3 or TRBV12-4 and TRBJ1-1; 8 bases agree with TRBD1. This CDR3 comprises 15 residues. J was trimmed by 4 bases and V by 5 bases; bases with no gene match: 9. CDR3 in amino acids: CASSLIRGRATEAFF. CDR3 DNA: TGTGCCAGCAGTCTCATCAGGGGGCGGGCCACTGAAGCTTTCTTT.

This clonotype was seen ten or more times. The J gene is TRBJ1-1, the V gene TRBV5-1; 9 bases map to TRBD1. Trimming cost V 3 bases and J 1 base; bases outside gene matches: 4. Germline V gene lookup returns CDR1 SGHRS and CDR2 YFSETQ. There are 15 residues in the CDR3. The CDR3 reads CASSWDREKNTEAFF. As DNA, the CDR3 is TGCGCCAGCAGCTGGGACAGGGAAAAGAACACTGAAGCTTTCTTT.

This clonotype was seen ten or more times. The chain uses TRBV5-1 and TRBJ2-5, with 7 positions matching TRBD1. In germline, CDR1 is SGHRS, CDR2 YFSETQ. The CDR3 is 16 amino acids. J lost 5 bases, V lost 2 bases, and 12 bases had no gene match. The CDR3 spells CASSFGGRGNFETQYF. In DNA, the CDR3 is TGCGCCAGCAGCTTCGGAGGCAGGGGGAATTTCGAGACCCAGTACTTC.